This TCR beta chain appears in the sequencing data of a study of blood T cells in healthy people across ages. This clonotype has a handful of counts. Primed by a sample-barcoded 5' primer and a J-beta primer mix, a second PCR proceeded for 7 to 11 cycles. Every sample gave at least 2.5 million paired-end reads containing CDR3. From the 5' RACE reads, TCRdb called clonotypes with MiXCR, one entry per CDR3 protein. The table has about 1 million distinct CDR3 sequences, roughly 45% seen once. The sequenced material came from blood. This clonotype originated in a woman in her sixties in good health.

This CDR3 is CASSRREFPTDTQYF. CDR3 bases: TGTGCCAGCAGCCGGCGGGAGTTCCCCACGGATACGCAGTATTTT. The V gene is TRBV4-2, the J gene TRBJ2-3; 7 nucleotides line up with TRBD2. The CDR3 is 15 amino acids. The germline gives CDR1 LGHNA, CDR2 YNFKEQ. Trimming removed 4 bases from V and 6 bases from J; junction bases left unmatched: 10.